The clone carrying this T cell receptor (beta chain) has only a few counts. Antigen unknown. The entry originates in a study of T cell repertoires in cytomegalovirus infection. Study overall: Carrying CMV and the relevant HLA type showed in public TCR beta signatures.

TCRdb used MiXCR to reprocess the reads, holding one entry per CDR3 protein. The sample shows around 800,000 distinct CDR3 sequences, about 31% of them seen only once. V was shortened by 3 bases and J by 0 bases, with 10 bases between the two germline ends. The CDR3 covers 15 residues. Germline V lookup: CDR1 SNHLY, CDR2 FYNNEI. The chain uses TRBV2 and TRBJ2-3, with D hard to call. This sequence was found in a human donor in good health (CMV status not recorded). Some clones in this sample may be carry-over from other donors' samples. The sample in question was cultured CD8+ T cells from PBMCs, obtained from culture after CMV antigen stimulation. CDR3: CASSESPASTDTQYF. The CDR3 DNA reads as TGTGCCAGCAGTGAGAGTCCAGCTAGCACAGATACGCAGTATTTT.